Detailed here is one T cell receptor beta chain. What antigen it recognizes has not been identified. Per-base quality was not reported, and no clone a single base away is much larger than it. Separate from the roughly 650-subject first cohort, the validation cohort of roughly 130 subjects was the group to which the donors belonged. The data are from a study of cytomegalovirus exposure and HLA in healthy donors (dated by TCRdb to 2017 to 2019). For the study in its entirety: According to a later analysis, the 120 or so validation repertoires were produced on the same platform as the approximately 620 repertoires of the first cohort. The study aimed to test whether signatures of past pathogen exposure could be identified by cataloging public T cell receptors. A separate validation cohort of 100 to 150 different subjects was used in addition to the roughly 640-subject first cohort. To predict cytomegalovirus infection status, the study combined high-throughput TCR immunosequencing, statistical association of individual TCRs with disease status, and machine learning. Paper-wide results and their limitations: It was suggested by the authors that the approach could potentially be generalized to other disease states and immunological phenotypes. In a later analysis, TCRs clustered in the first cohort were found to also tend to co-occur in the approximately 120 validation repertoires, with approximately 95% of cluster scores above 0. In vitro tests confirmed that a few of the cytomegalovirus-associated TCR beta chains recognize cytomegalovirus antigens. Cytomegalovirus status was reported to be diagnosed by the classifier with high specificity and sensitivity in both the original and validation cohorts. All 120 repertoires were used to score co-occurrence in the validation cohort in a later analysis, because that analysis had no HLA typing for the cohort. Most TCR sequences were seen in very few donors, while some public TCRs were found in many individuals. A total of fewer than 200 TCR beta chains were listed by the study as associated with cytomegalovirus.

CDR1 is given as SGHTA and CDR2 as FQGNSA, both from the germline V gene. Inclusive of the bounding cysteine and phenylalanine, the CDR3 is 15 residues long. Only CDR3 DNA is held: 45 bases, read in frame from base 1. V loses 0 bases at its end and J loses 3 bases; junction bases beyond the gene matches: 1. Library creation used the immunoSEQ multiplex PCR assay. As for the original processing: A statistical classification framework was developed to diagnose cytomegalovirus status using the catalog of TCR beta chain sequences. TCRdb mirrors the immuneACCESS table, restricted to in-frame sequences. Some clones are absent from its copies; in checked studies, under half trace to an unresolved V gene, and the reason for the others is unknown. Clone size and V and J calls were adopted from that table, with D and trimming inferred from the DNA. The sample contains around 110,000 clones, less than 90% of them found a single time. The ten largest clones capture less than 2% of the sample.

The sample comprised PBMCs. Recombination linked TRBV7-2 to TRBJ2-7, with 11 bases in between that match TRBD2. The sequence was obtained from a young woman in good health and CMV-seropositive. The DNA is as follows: TGTGCCAGCAGCTTAGCCGGGACTAGCGGCTACGAGCAGTACTTC. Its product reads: CASSLAGTSGYEQYF. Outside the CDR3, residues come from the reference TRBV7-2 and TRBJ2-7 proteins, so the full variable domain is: GAGVSQSPSNKVTEKGKDVELRCDPISGHTALYWYRQSLGQGLEFLIYFQGNSAPDKSGLPSDRFSAERTGGSVSTLTIQRTQQEDSAVYLCASSLAGTSGYEQYFGPGTRLTVT.